The 7 T cell receptor beta chains in this list originate from one sample, sequenced in a study of Graves' ophthalmopathy and Graves' hyperthyroidism. Amplification of the TCR beta CDR3 regions used RNA transcripts (as template). Scientists carried out first-round RT-PCR using HTBI primers and then a second-round multiplex PCR. Each CDR3 protein gets one entry after TCRdb re-called the multiplex PCR reads with MiXCR. This sample has 900,000 to 1,200,000 distinct CDR3 sequences, with roughly two fifths found just once. Sequenced material: peripheral blood or thyroid tissue (not recorded which). The receptors originated from an adult man with Graves' hyperthyroidism.

The rearrangement links TRBV2 to TRBJ1-5; D gene ambiguous. From germline, CDR1 is SNHLY and CDR2 FYNNEI. The length of the CDR3 is 14 residues. The V end was cut by 5 bases, the J end by 7 bases, with 15 bases between. CDR3 sequence reads: CASSLSGMGQPQHF. The CDR3 DNA reads TGTGCCAGCAGTTTAAGTGGTATGGGGCAGCCCCAGCATTTT.

This clonotype showed up just a few times. This sequence joins TRBV7-3 and TRBJ1-4; D uncertain. The germline V gene encodes CDR1 SGHTA and CDR2 FQGTGA. V was cut by 5 bases and J by 7 bases, with 23 bases left in between. The CDR3 consists of 17 residues. The CDR3 region has the DNA TGTGCCAGCAGCCATCCAGTCGGGAGACTAGACGGTGAAAAACTGTTTTTT. Its protein is CASSHPVGRLDGEKLFF.

J is TRBJ2-5 and V is TRBV25-1, with D tentatively TRBD2 (8 bases). The CDR3 spans 16 residues. Germline V gene lookup returns CDR1 MGHDK and CDR2 SYGVNS. Trimming stripped 2 bases from V and 1 base from J, with 14 bases between. The CDR3 DNA sequence: TGTGCCAGCAGTGAACCGACAGGGACTAGCCAAGAGACCCAGTACTTC. Translating it yields CASSEPTGTSQETQYF.

This clonotype showed up just a few times. V usage is TRBV7-6 and J usage is TRBJ1-1; 7 nucleotides align to TRBD1. Germline CDR1 SGHVS, CDR2 FNYEAQ. The V segment lost 1 base and the J segment 2 bases; nucleotides outside the gene matches: 16. The CDR3 runs 19 residues. The CDR3 nucleotides read TGTGCCAGCAGCTTAGATGGCCTACAAACCGGGACAGAAAACACTGAAGCTTTCTTT. It yields the protein CASSLDGLQTGTENTEAFF.

This clonotype occurred a few times. This chain uses TRBV5-4 with TRBJ2-7, with 7 bases matching TRBD2. The germline CDR1 and CDR2 sequences are SGHNT and YYREEE (reference sequence). Trimming took 0 bases from V and 2 from J; bases not matched to a gene: 2. CDR3 length equals 14 residues. CDR3 amino acids: CASSLELAAYEQYF. The CDR3 DNA reads TGTGCCAGCAGCTTGGAGCTAGCGGCCTACGAGCAGTACTTC.

V is TRBV20-1 and J is TRBJ1-6; 7 bases line up with TRBD1. Per germline, CDR1 DFQATT and CDR2 SNEGSKA (reference sequence). This CDR3 spans 13 amino acids. CDR3 sequence reads: CSTGGQANSPLHF. CDR3 DNA: TGCAGCACCGGCGGACAGGCTAATTCACCCCTCCACTTT.

About this clonotype: This may stem from a read error, because a much larger clone lies one nucleotide away. The chain is built from TRBV7-9 and TRBJ2-7; possibly TRBD2 for D (5 bases). CDR3 length equals 15 residues. The germline gives CDR1 SEHNR, CDR2 FQNEAQ (reference sequence). The CDR3, as DNA: TGTGCCAGCAGCTTAGTGTCCGGGATCGGTTACGAGCGGTACTTC. Its translation is CASSLVSGIGYERYF.